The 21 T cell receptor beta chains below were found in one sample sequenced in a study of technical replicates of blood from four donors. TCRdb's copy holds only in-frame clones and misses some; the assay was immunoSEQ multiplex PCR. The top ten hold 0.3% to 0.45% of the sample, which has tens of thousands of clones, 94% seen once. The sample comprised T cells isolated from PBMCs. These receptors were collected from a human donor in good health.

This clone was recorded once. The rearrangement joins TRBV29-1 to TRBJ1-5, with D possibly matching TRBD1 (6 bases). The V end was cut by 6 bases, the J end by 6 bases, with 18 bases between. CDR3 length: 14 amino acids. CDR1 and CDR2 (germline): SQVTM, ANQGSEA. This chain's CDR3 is CSVVGGGAGQPQHF. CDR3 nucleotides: TGCAGCGTCGTCGGTGGGGGCGCGGGTCAGCCCCAGCATTTT.

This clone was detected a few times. CDR3 residues: CASRLRVPANTGELFF. CDR3 sequence (DNA): TGTGCCAGCAGGCTACGTGTGCCGGCGAACACCGGGGAGCTGTTTTTT. The V and J genes are TRBV6-6 and TRBJ2-2, with D unclear. CDR1 is MNHNY and CDR2 is SVGAGI in the germline V gene (reference sequence). V was trimmed by 6 bases and J by 0 bases, leaving 14 bases between them. This CDR3 region has 16 residues.

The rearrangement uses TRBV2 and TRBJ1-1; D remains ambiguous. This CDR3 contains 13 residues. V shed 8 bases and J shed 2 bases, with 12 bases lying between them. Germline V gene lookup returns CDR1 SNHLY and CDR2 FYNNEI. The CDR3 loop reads CASPSSSNTEAFF. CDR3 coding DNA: TGTGCCAGCCCCAGTAGCAGCAACACTGAAGCTTTCTTT.

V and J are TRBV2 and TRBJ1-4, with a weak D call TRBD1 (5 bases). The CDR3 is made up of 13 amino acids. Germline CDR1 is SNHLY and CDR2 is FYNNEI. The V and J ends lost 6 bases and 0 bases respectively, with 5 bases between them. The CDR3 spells CASRTATNEKLFF. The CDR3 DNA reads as TGTGCCAGCAGGACAGCAACTAATGAAAAACTGTTTTTT.

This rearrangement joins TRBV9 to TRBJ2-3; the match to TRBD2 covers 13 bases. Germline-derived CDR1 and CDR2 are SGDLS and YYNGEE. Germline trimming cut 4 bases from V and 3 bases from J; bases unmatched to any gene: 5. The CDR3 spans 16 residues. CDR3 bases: TGTGCCAGCAGCCTAGGGACTAGCGGGAAGACAGATACGCAGTATTTT. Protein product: CASSLGTSGKTDTQYF.

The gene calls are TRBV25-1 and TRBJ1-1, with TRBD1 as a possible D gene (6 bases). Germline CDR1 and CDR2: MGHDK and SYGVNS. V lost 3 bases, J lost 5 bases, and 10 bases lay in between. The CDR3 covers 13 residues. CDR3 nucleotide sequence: TGTGCCAGCAGTGAGGGGGCGGGTACTGAAGCTTTCTTT. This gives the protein CASSEGAGTEAFF.

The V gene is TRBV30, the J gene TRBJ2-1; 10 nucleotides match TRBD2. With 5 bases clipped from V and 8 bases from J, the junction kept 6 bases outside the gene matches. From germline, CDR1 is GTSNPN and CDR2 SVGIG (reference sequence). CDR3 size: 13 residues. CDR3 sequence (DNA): TGTGCCTGGGGGCTAGCGGGAGTGGATGAGCAGTTCTTC. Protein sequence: CAWGLAGVDEQFF.

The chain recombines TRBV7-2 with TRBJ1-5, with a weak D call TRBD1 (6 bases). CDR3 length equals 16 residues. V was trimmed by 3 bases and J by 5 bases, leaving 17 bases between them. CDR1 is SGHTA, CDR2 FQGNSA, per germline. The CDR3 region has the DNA TGTGCCAGCAGCTTGTACCCAGGGACACCGGATCAGCCCCAGCATTTT. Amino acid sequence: CASSLYPGTPDQPQHF.

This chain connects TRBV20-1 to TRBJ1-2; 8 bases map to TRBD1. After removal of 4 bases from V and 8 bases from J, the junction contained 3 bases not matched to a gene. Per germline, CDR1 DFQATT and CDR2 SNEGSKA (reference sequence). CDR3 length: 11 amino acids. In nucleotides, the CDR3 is TGCAGTGCTACGGGGACAGGCGGCTACACCTTC. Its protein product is CSATGTGGYTF.

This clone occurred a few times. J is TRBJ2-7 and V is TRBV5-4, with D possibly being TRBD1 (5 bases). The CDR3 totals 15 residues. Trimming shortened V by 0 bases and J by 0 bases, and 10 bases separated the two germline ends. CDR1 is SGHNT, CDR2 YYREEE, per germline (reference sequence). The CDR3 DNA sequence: TGTGCCAGCAGCTTGGACAGGTCAAGCTCCTACGAGCAGTACTTC. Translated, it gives CASSLDRSSSYEQYF. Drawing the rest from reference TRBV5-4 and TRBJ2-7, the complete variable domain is ETGVTQSPTHLIKTRGQQVTLRCSSQSGHNTVSWYQQALGQGPQFIFQYYREEENGRGNFPPRFSGLQFPNYSSELNVNALELDDSALYLCASSLDRSSSYEQYFGPGTRLTVT.

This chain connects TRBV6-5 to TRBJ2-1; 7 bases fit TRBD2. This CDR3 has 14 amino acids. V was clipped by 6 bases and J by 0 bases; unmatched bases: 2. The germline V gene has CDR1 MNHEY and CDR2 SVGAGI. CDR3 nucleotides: TGTGCCAGCAGAGGCGGGAGCTCCTACAATGAGCAGTTCTTC. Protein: CASRGGSSYNEQFF.

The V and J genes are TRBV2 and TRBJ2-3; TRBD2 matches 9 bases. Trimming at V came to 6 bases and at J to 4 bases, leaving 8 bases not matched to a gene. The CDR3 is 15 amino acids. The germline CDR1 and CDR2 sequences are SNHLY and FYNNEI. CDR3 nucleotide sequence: TGTGCCAGCAGCCCCCTTTCTAGCGGGGCAGATACGCAGTATTTT. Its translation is CASSPLSSGADTQYF.

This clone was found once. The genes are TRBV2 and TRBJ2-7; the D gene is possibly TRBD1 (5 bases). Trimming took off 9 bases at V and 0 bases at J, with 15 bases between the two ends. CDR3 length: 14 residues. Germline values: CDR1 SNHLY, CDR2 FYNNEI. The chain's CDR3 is CASTQGPNSYEQYF. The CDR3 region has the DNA TGTGCCAGTACTCAGGGCCCCAACTCCTACGAGCAGTACTTC.

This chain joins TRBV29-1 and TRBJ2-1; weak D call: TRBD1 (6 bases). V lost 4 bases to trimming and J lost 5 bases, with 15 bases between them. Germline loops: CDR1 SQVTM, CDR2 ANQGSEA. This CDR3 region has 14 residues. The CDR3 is CSVGARGFNNEQFF. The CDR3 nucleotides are TGCAGCGTTGGAGCAAGGGGGTTCAACAATGAGCAGTTCTTC.

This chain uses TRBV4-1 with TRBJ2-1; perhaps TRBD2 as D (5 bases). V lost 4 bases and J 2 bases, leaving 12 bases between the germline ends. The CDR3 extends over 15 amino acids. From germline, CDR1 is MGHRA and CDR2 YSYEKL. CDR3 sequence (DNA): TGCGCCAGCAGCCGAGCCCAAGCGGCCTACAATGAGCAGTTCTTC. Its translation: CASSRAQAAYNEQFF.

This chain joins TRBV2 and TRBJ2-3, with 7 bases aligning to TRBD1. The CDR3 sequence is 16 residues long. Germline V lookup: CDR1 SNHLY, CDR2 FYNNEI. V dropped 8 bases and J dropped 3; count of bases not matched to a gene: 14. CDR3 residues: CASPSIEGQYTDTQYF. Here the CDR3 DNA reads TGTGCCAGCCCCTCGATAGAGGGACAGTATACAGATACGCAGTATTTT.

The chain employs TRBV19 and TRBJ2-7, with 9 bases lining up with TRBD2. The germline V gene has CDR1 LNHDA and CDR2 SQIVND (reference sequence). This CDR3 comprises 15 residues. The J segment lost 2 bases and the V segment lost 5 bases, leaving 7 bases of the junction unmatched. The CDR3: CASSEIAGDAYEQYF. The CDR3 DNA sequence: TGTGCCAGTAGTGAAATAGCGGGAGATGCCTACGAGCAGTACTTC.

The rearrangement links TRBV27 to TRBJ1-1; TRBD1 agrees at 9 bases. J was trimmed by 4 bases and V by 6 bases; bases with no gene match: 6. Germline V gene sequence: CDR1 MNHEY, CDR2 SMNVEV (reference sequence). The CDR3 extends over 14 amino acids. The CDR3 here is CASRTLTGGTEAFF. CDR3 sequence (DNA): TGTGCCAGCAGGACCCTGACAGGGGGCACTGAAGCTTTCTTT.

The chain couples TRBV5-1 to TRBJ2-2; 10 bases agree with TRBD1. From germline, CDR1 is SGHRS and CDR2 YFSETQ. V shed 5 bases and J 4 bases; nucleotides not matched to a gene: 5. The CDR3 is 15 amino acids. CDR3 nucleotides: TGCGCCAGCAGAACCGGGACAGGGGTCACCGGGGAGCTGTTTTTT. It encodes CASRTGTGVTGELFF.

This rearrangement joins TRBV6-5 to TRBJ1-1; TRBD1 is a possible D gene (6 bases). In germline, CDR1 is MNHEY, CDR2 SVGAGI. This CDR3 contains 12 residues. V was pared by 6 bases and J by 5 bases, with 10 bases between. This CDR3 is CASRPRGTEAFF. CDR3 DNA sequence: TGTGCCAGCAGACCCAGGGGAACTGAAGCTTTCTTT.

In DNA, the CDR3 is TGTGCCAGCGGGGGGGGAGGCGAAAAACTGTTTTTT. Amino acid sequence: CASGGGGEKLFF. This chain uses TRBV9 with TRBJ1-4, with D possibly TRBD1 on 5 matching bases. Trimming stripped 7 bases from V and 8 bases from J, with 12 bases between. Germline V CDR1 and CDR2: SGDLS, YYNGEE. This CDR3 contains 12 residues.